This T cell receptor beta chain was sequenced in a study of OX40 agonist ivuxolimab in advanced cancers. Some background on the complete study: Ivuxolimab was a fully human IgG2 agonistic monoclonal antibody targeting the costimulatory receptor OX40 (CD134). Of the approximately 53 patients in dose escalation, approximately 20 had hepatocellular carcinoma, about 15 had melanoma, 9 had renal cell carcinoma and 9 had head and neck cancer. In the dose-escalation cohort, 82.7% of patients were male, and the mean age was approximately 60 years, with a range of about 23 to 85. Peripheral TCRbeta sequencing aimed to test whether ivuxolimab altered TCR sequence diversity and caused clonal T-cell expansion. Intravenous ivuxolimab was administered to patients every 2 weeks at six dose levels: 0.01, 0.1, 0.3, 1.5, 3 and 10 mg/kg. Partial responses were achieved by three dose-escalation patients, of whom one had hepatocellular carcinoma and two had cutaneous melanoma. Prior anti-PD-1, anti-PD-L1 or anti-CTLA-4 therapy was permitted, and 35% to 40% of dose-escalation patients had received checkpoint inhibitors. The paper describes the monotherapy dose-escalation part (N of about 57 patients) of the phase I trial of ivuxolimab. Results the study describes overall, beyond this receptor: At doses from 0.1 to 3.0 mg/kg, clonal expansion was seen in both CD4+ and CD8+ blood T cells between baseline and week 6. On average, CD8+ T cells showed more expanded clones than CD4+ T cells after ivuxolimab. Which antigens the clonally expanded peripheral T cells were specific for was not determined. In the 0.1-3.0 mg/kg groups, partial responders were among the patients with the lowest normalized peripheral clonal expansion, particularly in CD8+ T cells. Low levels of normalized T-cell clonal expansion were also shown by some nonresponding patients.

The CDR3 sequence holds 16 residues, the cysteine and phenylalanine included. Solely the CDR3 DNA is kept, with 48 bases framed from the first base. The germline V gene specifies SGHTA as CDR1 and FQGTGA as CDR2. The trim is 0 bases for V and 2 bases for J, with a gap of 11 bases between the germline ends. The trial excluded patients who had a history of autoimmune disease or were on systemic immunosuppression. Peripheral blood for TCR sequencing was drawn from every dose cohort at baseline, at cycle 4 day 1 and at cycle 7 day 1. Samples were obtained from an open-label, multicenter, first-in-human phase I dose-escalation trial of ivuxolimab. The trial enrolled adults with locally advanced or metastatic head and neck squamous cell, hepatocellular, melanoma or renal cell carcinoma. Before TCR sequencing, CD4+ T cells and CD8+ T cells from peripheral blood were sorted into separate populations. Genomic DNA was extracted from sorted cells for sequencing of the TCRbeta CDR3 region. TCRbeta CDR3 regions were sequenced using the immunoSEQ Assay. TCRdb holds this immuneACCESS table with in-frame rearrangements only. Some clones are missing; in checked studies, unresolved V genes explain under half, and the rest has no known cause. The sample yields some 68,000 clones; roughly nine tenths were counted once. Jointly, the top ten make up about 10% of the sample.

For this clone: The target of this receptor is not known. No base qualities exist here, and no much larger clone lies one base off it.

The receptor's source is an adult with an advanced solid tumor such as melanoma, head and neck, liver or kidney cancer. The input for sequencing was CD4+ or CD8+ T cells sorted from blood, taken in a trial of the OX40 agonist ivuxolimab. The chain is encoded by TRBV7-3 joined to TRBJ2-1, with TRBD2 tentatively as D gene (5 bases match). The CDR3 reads CASSLTADWTYNEQFF. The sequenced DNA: TGTGCCAGCAGCTTAACCGCGGACTGGACCTACAATGAGCAGTTCTTC.